The sequence of this T cell receptor (beta chain) was determined in a study of T cells in Graves' hyperthyroidism and ophthalmopathy. Study-level information: Sampling of peripheral blood happened at initial diagnosis, prior to any treatment. Study results and limitations: Most thyroid-expanded clonotypes above 0.001 were also found in blood. From stable hyperthyroidism, ophthalmopathy was separated by a 13 V-J model.

This clonotype has a handful of counts. Its antigen is undetermined. Germline V gene lookup returns CDR1 MNHNS and CDR2 SASEGT. This CDR3 has 13 amino acids. The V gene lost 3 bases and the J gene lost 4 bases, with 9 bases spanning the gap. Amplification of TCR beta CDR3 regions used RNA as the template. An initial round of RT-PCR targeting the TCR CDR3 relied on the HTBI primer set. TCRdb used MiXCR to reprocess the multiplex PCR reads, holding one entry per CDR3 protein. Counted here are 190,000 or so distinct CDR3 sequences, 15% to 20% occurring once; the ten biggest clones make up approximately 40%.

The chain links TRBV6-1 to TRBJ2-5, with D possibly being TRBD1 (5 bases). This clonotype originated in a middle-aged man with Graves' hyperthyroidism. The sequencing input was blood. The CDR3: CASSDYRLETQYF. The DNA for the CDR3 is TGTGCCAGCAGTGATTACAGGTTAGAGACCCAGTACTTC.